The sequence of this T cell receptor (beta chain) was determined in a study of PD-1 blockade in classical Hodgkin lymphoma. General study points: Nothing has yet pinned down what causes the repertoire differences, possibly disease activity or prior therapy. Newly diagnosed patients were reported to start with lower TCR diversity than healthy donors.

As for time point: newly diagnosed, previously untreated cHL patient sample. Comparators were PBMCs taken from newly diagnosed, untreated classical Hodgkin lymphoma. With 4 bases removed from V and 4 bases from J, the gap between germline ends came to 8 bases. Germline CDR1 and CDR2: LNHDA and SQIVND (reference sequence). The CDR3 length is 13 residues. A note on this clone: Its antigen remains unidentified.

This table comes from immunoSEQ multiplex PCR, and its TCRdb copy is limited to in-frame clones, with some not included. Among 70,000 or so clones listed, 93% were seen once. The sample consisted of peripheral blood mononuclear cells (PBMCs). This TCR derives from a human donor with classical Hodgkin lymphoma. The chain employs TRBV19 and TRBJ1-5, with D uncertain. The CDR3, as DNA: TGTGCCAGTAGTACCCCGGGGAATCAGCCCCAGCATTTT. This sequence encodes CASSTPGNQPQHF.